The clone carrying this T cell receptor (beta chain) was recorded at least ten times. Its antigen is still unknown. V lost 5 bases and J 6 bases, leaving 16 bases between the germline ends. Germline V gene sequence: CDR1 DFQATT, CDR2 SNEGSKA (reference sequence). The CDR3 runs 13 residues. Diagnoses rested on clinical symptoms, serum thyroxine and TRAb, thyroid ultrasound and orbital computed tomography. Initially, at the first diagnosis of hyperthyroidism and before any ophthalmopathy symptoms, blood was sampled. PBMCs stemmed from around 9.3 ml fresh peripheral blood. From RNA transcripts, TCR beta CDR3 regions were amplified. During a first-round RT-PCR of the TCR CDR3, the HTBI primer set was used. TCRdb analysed the multiplex PCR reads with MiXCR anew, one entry per CDR3 protein. Among around 290,000 distinct CDR3 sequences listed, about an eighth were seen once. The record originates from a study of T cells in Graves' hyperthyroidism and ophthalmopathy. The study's findings and limits: It was a median about seven months before onset that the model predicted ophthalmopathy.

J is TRBJ1-2 and V is TRBV20-1; D gene ambiguous. The receptor comes from a woman in her thirties with Graves' hyperthyroidism that later progressed to Graves' ophthalmopathy. Sequenced material: blood. CDR3 loop: CSAWTVNGDGYTF. For the CDR3, the DNA is TGCAGTGCTTGGACGGTGAATGGAGATGGCTACACCTTC.